Listed here is a single T cell receptor (beta chain). V lost 4 bases and J lost 4; bases outside the gene matches: 8. The CDR3 consists of 15 residues. Germline CDR1 reads SGHTA; CDR2 reads FQGNSA. This sample is part of a study of T cell repertoires in cytomegalovirus infection. Study-level information: Public TCR beta signatures indicated both CMV infection and matching HLA type.

TCRdb itself ran the reads through MiXCR, one entry per CDR3 protein. The sample includes 200,000 or so distinct CDR3 sequences, 25% to 30% seen only once; the top ten take about 28%. This clonotype was obtained from a human donor in good health (CMV status not recorded). Some clones in this sample may be carry-over from other donors' samples. V usage is TRBV7-2 and J usage is TRBJ1-2; 8 bases match TRBD1. Sequenced input: PBMCs. CDR3 sequence reads: CASSSGQGTIYGYTF. DNA for the CDR3: TGTGCCAGCAGCTCAGGACAGGGTACAATCTATGGCTACACCTTC. The full variable domain, with the rest looked up from reference TRBV7-2 and TRBJ1-2, is GAGVSQSPSNKVTEKGKDVELRCDPISGHTALYWYRQSLGQGLEFLIYFQGNSAPDKSGLPSDRFSAERTGGSVSTLTIQRTQQEDSAVYLCASSSGQGTIYGYTFGSGTRLTVV.